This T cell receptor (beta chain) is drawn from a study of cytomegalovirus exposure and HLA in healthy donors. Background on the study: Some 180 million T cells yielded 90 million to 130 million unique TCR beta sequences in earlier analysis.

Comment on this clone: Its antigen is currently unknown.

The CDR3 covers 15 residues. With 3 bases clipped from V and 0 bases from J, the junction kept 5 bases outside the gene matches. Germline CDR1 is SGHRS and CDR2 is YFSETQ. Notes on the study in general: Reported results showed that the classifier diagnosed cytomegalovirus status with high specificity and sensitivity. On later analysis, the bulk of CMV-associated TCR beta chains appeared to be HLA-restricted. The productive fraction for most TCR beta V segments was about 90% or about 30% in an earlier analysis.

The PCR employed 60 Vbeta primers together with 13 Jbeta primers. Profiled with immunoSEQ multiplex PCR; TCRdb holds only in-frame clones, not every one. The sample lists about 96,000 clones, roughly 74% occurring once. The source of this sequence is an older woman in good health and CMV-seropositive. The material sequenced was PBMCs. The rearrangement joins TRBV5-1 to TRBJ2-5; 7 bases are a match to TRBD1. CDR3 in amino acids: CASSSGTVNQETQYF. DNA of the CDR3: TGCGCCAGCAGCTCCGGGACAGTTAACCAAGAGACCCAGTACTTC.